This TCR beta chain is drawn from a study of shared clonotypes between healthy human individuals. Only in-frame clones appear in the TCRdb table, and some are missing; sequencing was by immunoSEQ multiplex PCR. Here the sample spans some 500,000 clones, about 96% being singletons. Germline V gives CDR1 LNHDA, CDR2 SQIVND (reference sequence). Germline trimming cut 5 bases from V and 9 bases from J; bases unmatched to any gene: 7. The CDR3 contains 15 residues. Sequencing input: naive CD4+ T cells sorted from blood. Subset described: CD45RA+ positively selected. This sequence originates from a woman aged 25 to 39 in good health. The V gene is TRBV19, the J gene TRBJ2-1; 13 bases agree with TRBD2. Here the CDR3 DNA reads TGTGCCAGTAGTGCGGGACTAGCGGGAACTATTGAGCAGTTCTTC. Translated: CASSAGLAGTIEQFF.